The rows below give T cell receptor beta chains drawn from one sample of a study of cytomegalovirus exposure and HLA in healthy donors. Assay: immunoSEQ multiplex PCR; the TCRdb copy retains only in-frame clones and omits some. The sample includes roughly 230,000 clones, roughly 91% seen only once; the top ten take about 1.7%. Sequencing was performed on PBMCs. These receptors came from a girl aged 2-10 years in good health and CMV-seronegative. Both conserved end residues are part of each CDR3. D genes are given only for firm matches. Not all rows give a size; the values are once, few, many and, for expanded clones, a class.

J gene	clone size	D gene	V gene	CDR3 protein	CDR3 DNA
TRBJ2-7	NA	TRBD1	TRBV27	CASRYTGGSYEQYF	TGTGCCAGCAGGTACACAGGGGGTTCCTACGAGCAGTACTTC
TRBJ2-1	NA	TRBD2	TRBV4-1	CASSSGGATDEQFF	TGCGCCAGCTCCAGCGGGGGGGCCACGGATGAGCAGTTCTTC
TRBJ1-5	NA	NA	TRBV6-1	CASSELVARPSQPQHF	TGTGCCAGCAGTGAACTTGTCGCACGCCCTAGTCAGCCCCAGCATTTT
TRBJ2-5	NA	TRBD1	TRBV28	CASSDRGQETQYF	TGTGCCAGCAGTGACAGGGGGCAAGAGACCCAGTACTTC
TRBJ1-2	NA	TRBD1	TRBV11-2	CASSLAPGQGRWGYGYTF	TGTGCCAGCAGCTTAGCTCCGGGACAGGGACGGTGGGGTTATGGCTACACCTTC
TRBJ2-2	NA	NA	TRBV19	CASSIGGTLGTGELFF	TGTGCCAGTAGTATAGGAGGAACACTGGGCACCGGGGAGCTGTTTTTT
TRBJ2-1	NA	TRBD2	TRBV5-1	CASSQISGSSYNEQFF	TGCGCCAGCAGCCAAATAAGCGGGAGCTCCTACAATGAGCAGTTCTTC
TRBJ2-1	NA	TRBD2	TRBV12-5	CASGWGLAGTSSYNEQFF	TGTGCTAGTGGTTGGGGACTAGCGGGGACCAGCTCCTACAATGAGCAGTTCTTC
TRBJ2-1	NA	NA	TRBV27	CASSPRLTSYNEQFF	TGTGCCAGCAGTCCCCGACTAACTTCCTACAATGAGCAGTTCTTC
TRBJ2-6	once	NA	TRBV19	CASSIGRTQAGANVLTF	TGTGCCAGTAGTATAGGGCGCACCCAGGCCGGGGCCAACGTCCTGACTTTC
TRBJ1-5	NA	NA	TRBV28	CASSLTGSNQPQHF	TGTGCCAGCAGTTTAACAGGTAGCAATCAGCCCCAGCATTTT